The clone carrying this TCR beta chain was seen ten or more times. Its cognate antigen is unknown. This sample was included in a study of early T cells in non-severe SARS-CoV-2 infection. Whole-study context: Chains stayed unpaired after sequencing of bulk RNA from unsorted whole blood. The study's findings and limits: The study's VDJdb matching favored anti-spike CD8 responses and missed private and CD4 specificities.

In the library, individual cDNA molecules carried attached unique molecular identifiers. TCRdb reanalysed the 5' RACE reads using MiXCR and keeps one entry per CDR3 protein. The table shows around 70,000 distinct CDR3 sequences, with less than 12% occurring only once. The CDR3 totals 13 residues. Germline assignment: CDR1 SEHNR and CDR2 FQNEAQ (reference sequence). Trimming took off 5 bases at V and 5 bases at J, with 12 bases between the two ends. The source material was whole blood, sampled at baseline. The V call is TRBV7-9, the J call TRBJ2-5; D is perhaps TRBD1 (5 bases). The clonotype comes from an adult who was a healthcare worker with PCR-confirmed SARS-CoV-2 infection or an uninfected control (not recorded which). The chain's CDR3 is CASSQTDRETQYF. In DNA, the CDR3 is TGTGCCAGCAGCCAGACAGATCGGGAGACCCAGTACTTC.